This is a list of T cell receptor delta chains from one sample in a study of gamma-delta T cells after stem cell transplantation. TCRdb re-called the RT-PCR reads using CATT. This sample carries 2,500 or so delta-chain clones, roughly 30% of them seen once, and the ten largest clones take roughly a third. The specimen sequenced was gamma-delta T cells. These receptors all stem from a human donor. It is not recorded whose cells these are; they may come from a transplant donor. CDR3s include the opening cysteine and the closing phenylalanine or tryptophan. The order of the fields is V gene, clone size, D gene, J gene, CDR3 DNA, CDR3 protein. D genes are given only for firm matches. Rows may omit the clone size; those that give it use once, few, many or a size class.

V gene: TRDV1
clone size: few
D gene: -
J gene: TRDJ1
CDR3 DNA: TGTGCTCTTGGGGACCCCGGGGGCCTTGTTCTCTACGATACGCCTTGGTGGTACACCGATAAACTCATCTTT
CDR3 protein: CALGDPGGLVLYDTPWWYTDKLIF

V gene: TRDV2
clone size: -
D gene: TRDD3
J gene: TRDJ1
CDR3 DNA: TGTGCCTGTGACACCGAGGGGTTGAGTGGTACTGGGGGATACGAGGCCGATAAACTCATCTTT
CDR3 protein: CACDTEGLSGTGGYEADKLIF

V gene: TRDV2
clone size: -
D gene: TRDD3
J gene: TRDJ1
CDR3 DNA: TGTGCCTGTGACTCCCTAGGGCCTCTACTGGGGGATACCGATAAACTCATCTTT
CDR3 protein: CACDSLGPLLGDTDKLIF

V gene: TRDV2
clone size: -
D gene: TRDD3
J gene: TRDJ1
CDR3 DNA: TGTGCCTGCGACACCCTCCTGGGGGACACCGATAACCTCATCTTT
CDR3 protein: CACDTLLGDTDNLIF

V gene: TRDV2
clone size: -
D gene: TRDD3
J gene: TRDJ1
CDR3 DNA: TGTGCCTGTGACACCGTACTGGGGGCCCGACCCCCAAGTCCGTACACCGATAAACTAATCTTT
CDR3 protein: CACDTVLGARPPSPYTDKLIF

V gene: TRDV3
clone size: large
D gene: -
J gene: TRDJ1
CDR3 DNA: TGTGCCTTTGAGACCCCTATATCCCACGCCGATAAACTCATCTTT
CDR3 protein: CAFETPISHADKLIF

V gene: TRDV2
clone size: medium-sized
D gene: -
J gene: TRDJ1
CDR3 DNA: TGTGCCTGTGACAACGTACTTGGGGATGCTCAGTACACCGATAAACTCATCTTT
CDR3 protein: CACDNVLGDAQYTDKLIF

V gene: TRDV2
clone size: medium-sized
D gene: -
J gene: TRDJ1
CDR3 DNA: TGTGCCTGTGGACCAAGCGTACTGGAGGTTGGGTACGATAAACTCATCTTT
CDR3 protein: CACGPSVLEVGYDKLIF

V gene: TRDV1
clone size: -
D gene: -
J gene: TRDJ1
CDR3 DNA: TGTGCTCTTGGGGAACAACCTAAGTCGGGGGGCACCGATAAACTCATCTTT
CDR3 protein: CALGEQPKSGGTDKLIF

V gene: TRDV2
clone size: -
D gene: TRDD3
J gene: TRDJ1
CDR3 DNA: TGTGCCTGTGACATTCTAGTGGGGGACTGCGATAAACTCATCTTT
CDR3 protein: CACDILVGDCDKLIF

V gene: TRDV1
clone size: -
D gene: -
J gene: TRDJ1
CDR3 DNA: TGTGCTCTTGGAGATCAAATTGTTTCCTGGTGGATATTCGGGTCTTACACCGATAAACTCATCTTT
CDR3 protein: CALGDQIVSWWIFGSYTDKLIF

V gene: TRDV2
clone size: few
D gene: -
J gene: TRDJ1
CDR3 DNA: TGTGCCTGTGACACCGTAGGGGCTCCGTCTGGGTACACCGATAAACTCATCTTT
CDR3 protein: CACDTVGAPSGYTDKLIF

V gene: TRDV2
clone size: few
D gene: -
J gene: TRDJ1
CDR3 DNA: TGTGCCTGTGACCTCCTGACTACTACCGATAAACTCATCTTT
CDR3 protein: CACDLLTTTDKLIF

V gene: TRDV2
clone size: -
D gene: TRDD3
J gene: TRDJ1
CDR3 DNA: TGTGCCTGTGACAGCATCATACTGGGGCCCAACCACACCGATAAACTCATCTTT
CDR3 protein: CACDSIILGPNHTDKLIF

V gene: TRDV2
clone size: -
D gene: -
J gene: TRDJ1
CDR3 DNA: TGTGCCGGTGACACCGTCGGAGCAAGGTACACCGATAAACTCATCTTT
CDR3 protein: CAGDTVGARYTDKLIF

V gene: TRDV2
clone size: medium-sized
D gene: TRDD3
J gene: TRDJ1
CDR3 DNA: TGTGCCTGTGAATCCCTACTGGGGATCAGGGGGGACACCGATAAACTCATCTTT
CDR3 protein: CACESLLGIRGDTDKLIF

V gene: TRDV2
clone size: few
D gene: TRDD3
J gene: TRDJ1
CDR3 DNA: TGTGCCTGTGACAATATGGGTACTGGGGGTTCGTACACCGATAAACTCATCTTT
CDR3 protein: CACDNMGTGGSYTDKLIF

V gene: TRDV1
clone size: few
D gene: -
J gene: TRDJ1
CDR3 DNA: TGTGCTCTTGGAGAACCCCCCAAGGCCACCGATAAACTCATCTTT
CDR3 protein: CALGEPPKATDKLIF

V gene: TRDV2
clone size: -
D gene: -
J gene: TRDJ1
CDR3 DNA: TGTGCCTGTGACACCGTCAACGTTCCGTCTGTCGCGTGGTCGTACACCGATAAACTCATCTTT
CDR3 protein: CACDTVNVPSVAWSYTDKLIF

V gene: TRDV2
clone size: few
D gene: TRDD3
J gene: TRDJ1
CDR3 DNA: TGTGCCTGTGACGTACTGGGGGATAACACCGATAAACTCATCTTT
CDR3 protein: CACDVLGDNTDKLIF

V gene: TRDV2
clone size: few
D gene: -
J gene: TRDJ1
CDR3 DNA: TGTGCCTGTGACACCTGGGCCACCGATAAACTCATCTTT
CDR3 protein: CACDTWATDKLIF

V gene: TRDV2
clone size: -
D gene: TRDD3
J gene: TRDJ1
CDR3 DNA: TGTGCCTGTGACACCATTGAGGCGGCCCTGGGGGAAAACACCGATAAACTCATCTTT
CDR3 protein: CACDTIEAALGENTDKLIF

V gene: TRDV2
clone size: once
D gene: -
J gene: TRDJ3
CDR3 DNA: TGTGCCTGTGACCGGACCCCTCTTTCTGGGGCACTGATTGACACCCGCCCGATGTTTTTC
CDR3 protein: CACDRTPLSGALIDTRPMFF

V gene: TRDV2
clone size: few
D gene: -
J gene: TRDJ1
CDR3 DNA: TGTGCCTGTGACAGGATAGGGACCCACACCGATAAACTCATCTTT
CDR3 protein: CACDRIGTHTDKLIF

V gene: TRDV2
clone size: -
D gene: -
J gene: TRDJ1
CDR3 DNA: TGTGCCTGTGACTGCCTTCCTATAGAACTGGGGGTCCCTCACACCGATAAACTCATCTTT
CDR3 protein: CACDCLPIELGVPHTDKLIF

V gene: TRDV2
clone size: -
D gene: -
J gene: TRDJ1
CDR3 DNA: TGTGCCTGTGACCCCGTAAGTGGGGGCCCGGACTACACCGATAAACTCATCTTT
CDR3 protein: CACDPVSGGPDYTDKLIF

V gene: TRDV2
clone size: -
D gene: -
J gene: TRDJ1
CDR3 DNA: TGTGCCTGTGACACGGTCGTCTCTGGGGATCCGATGGTCCTATACACCGATAAACTCATCTTT
CDR3 protein: CACDTVVSGDPMVLYTDKLIF

V gene: TRDV2
clone size: -
D gene: TRDD3
J gene: TRDJ1
CDR3 DNA: TGTGCCTGTGACCAAATGGATCAGACGGCTGGGGGAAGCAAAAACTCAGTAAAACTCATCTTT
CDR3 protein: CACDQMDQTAGGSKNSVKLIF

V gene: TRDV2
clone size: few
D gene: TRDD3
J gene: TRDJ1
CDR3 DNA: TGTGCCTGTGAGGAGGTGGGGGATACCGACACCGATAAGCTCATCTTT
CDR3 protein: CACEEVGDTDTDKLIF

V gene: TRDV2
clone size: -
D gene: TRDD3
J gene: TRDJ1
CDR3 DNA: TGTGCCTGTGACACCGTGGGATACGATTCTGGCGATAAACTCATCTTT
CDR3 protein: CACDTVGYDSGDKLIF

V gene: TRDV2
clone size: medium-sized
D gene: -
J gene: TRDJ1
CDR3 DNA: TGTGCCTGTGACACGCTTACAGTTCATCGGGTCATCACCGATAAACTCATCTTT
CDR3 protein: CACDTLTVHRVITDKLIF

V gene: TRDV2
clone size: few
D gene: -
J gene: TRDJ1
CDR3 DNA: TGTGCCTGTGATGGGATCACGGCGGCCGCCGATAAACTCATCTTT
CDR3 protein: CACDGITAAADKLIF

V gene: TRDV2
clone size: -
D gene: TRDD3
J gene: TRDJ1
CDR3 DNA: TGTGCCTGTGACCAGCTGGGGGATACCGATAAACTCATCTTT
CDR3 protein: CACDQLGDTDKLIF

V gene: TRDV2
clone size: few
D gene: TRDD3
J gene: TRDJ1
CDR3 DNA: TGTGCCTGTGACTATTTGGCGGGGGATACGCGTCTCCAGCGCACCGATAAACTCATCTTT
CDR3 protein: CACDYLAGDTRLQRTDKLIF

V gene: TRDV1
clone size: -
D gene: TRDD3
J gene: TRDJ1
CDR3 DNA: TGTGCTCTTGGGGAACTTAGACACACCCCACACTGGGGGGCCCTTAAACTCATCTTT
CDR3 protein: CALGELRHTPHWGALKLIF

V gene: TRDV2
clone size: few
D gene: -
J gene: TRDJ1
CDR3 DNA: TGTGCCTGTGACACGGTGGACCCCACCGATAAACTCATCTTT
CDR3 protein: CACDTVDPTDKLIF

V gene: TRDV2
clone size: -
D gene: TRDD3
J gene: TRDJ1
CDR3 DNA: TGTGCCTGTCTACTGGGGGATGCCACCGATAAACTCATCTTT
CDR3 protein: CACLLGDATDKLIF

V gene: TRDV2
clone size: large
D gene: TRDD3
J gene: TRDJ1
CDR3 DNA: TGTGCCTGTGACTCAATACTGGGGGATACCGTCATCTTT
CDR3 protein: CACDSILGDTVIF

V gene: TRDV2
clone size: few
D gene: TRDD3
J gene: TRDJ1
CDR3 DNA: TGTGCCTGTGACACCGTACTGGGGAAGGGCGATAAACTCATCTTT
CDR3 protein: CACDTVLGKGDKLIF

V gene: TRDV2
clone size: few
D gene: TRDD3
J gene: TRDJ2
CDR3 DNA: TGTGCCTGTGATCCCGCCCTAGGAGGGGTACTGGGGGACGGCCAGACAGCACAACTCTTCTTT
CDR3 protein: CACDPALGGVLGDGQTAQLFF

V gene: TRDV2
clone size: -
D gene: TRDD3
J gene: TRDJ3
CDR3 DNA: TGTGCCTGTGACCCGATCCGAGGGGATACGCGGGGTGGCTCCTGGGACACCCGACAGATGTTTTTC
CDR3 protein: CACDPIRGDTRGGSWDTRQMFF

V gene: TRDV2
clone size: -
D gene: TRDD3
J gene: TRDJ1
CDR3 DNA: TGTGCCTGTGACATTCTAGTGGGGGACTTCGATAACCTCATCTTT
CDR3 protein: CACDILVGDFDNLIF

V gene: TRDV2
clone size: -
D gene: -
J gene: TRDJ1
CDR3 DNA: TGTGCCTGTGACACTTGGGAGGTACTGGTGGATAGGAGTACCGATAACCTCATCTTT
CDR3 protein: CACDTWEVLVDRSTDNLIF

V gene: TRDV2
clone size: few
D gene: TRDD3
J gene: TRDJ1
CDR3 DNA: TGTGCCTGTGACCCACTGGGGGATACCGATAAACTCATCTTT
CDR3 protein: CACDPLGDTDKLIF

V gene: TRDV2
clone size: few
D gene: TRDD3
J gene: TRDJ1
CDR3 DNA: TGTGCCTGTGACACCCTCTGGGGGATAAACACCGATAAACTCATCTTT
CDR3 protein: CACDTLWGINTDKLIF

V gene: TRDV2
clone size: few
D gene: TRDD3
J gene: TRDJ1
CDR3 DNA: TGTGCCTGTGACACTCTGGGGGATGAATCCGATAAACTCATCTTT
CDR3 protein: CACDTLGDESDKLIF

V gene: TRDV2
clone size: -
D gene: -
J gene: TRDJ2
CDR3 DNA: TGTGCCTGTGACACCCTTCATACCCCCGTGGCACACCTCTTCTTT
CDR3 protein: CACDTLHTPVAHLFF

V gene: TRDV2
clone size: medium-sized
D gene: TRDD3
J gene: TRDJ1
CDR3 DNA: TGTGCCTGTGACGGGGTCGCTGGGGGATTCCACACCGATAAACTCATCTTT
CDR3 protein: CACDGVAGGFHTDKLIF

V gene: TRDV1
clone size: few
D gene: TRDD3
J gene: TRDJ1
CDR3 DNA: TGTGCTCTTGGGGAAGGTAGGCCTACTGGGGGATACATCGATAAACTCATCTTT
CDR3 protein: CALGEGRPTGGYIDKLIF

V gene: TRDV2
clone size: -
D gene: TRDD3
J gene: TRDJ3
CDR3 DNA: TGTGCCTGTGATGTCTTACTGGGGGATACCAGCTCCTGGGACGCCCGACAGATGTTTTTC
CDR3 protein: CACDVLLGDTSSWDARQMFF

V gene: TRDV2
clone size: few
D gene: TRDD3
J gene: TRDJ3
CDR3 DNA: TGTGCCTGTGACACCGTAGGGGGACCTAACTGGGGGAGCTCAAGCTCCTGGGACACCCGACAGATGTTTTTC
CDR3 protein: CACDTVGGPNWGSSSSWDTRQMFF

V gene: TRDV2
clone size: -
D gene: TRDD3
J gene: TRDJ1
CDR3 DNA: TGTGCCTGTGACTACCCGTACTGGGGGATACTCCACCTCATCTTT
CDR3 protein: CACDYPYWGILHLIF

V gene: TRDV2
clone size: -
D gene: TRDD3
J gene: TRDJ1
CDR3 DNA: TGTGCCTGTGACGGTCCTCTGGGGGCCATCACCGATAAACTCATCTTT
CDR3 protein: CACDGPLGAITDKLIF

V gene: TRDV1
clone size: -
D gene: TRDD3
J gene: TRDJ3
CDR3 DNA: TGTGCTCTTGGGACTCCCTCCCGGTACTGGGGCCCCTGGGACACCCGACAGATGTTTTTC
CDR3 protein: CALGTPSRYWGPWDTRQMFF

V gene: TRDV2
clone size: few
D gene: TRDD3
J gene: TRDJ1
CDR3 DNA: TGTGCCTGTGACACCCTCCTGGGGGACACCGATAAACTCATCTTT
CDR3 protein: CACDTLLGDTDKLIF